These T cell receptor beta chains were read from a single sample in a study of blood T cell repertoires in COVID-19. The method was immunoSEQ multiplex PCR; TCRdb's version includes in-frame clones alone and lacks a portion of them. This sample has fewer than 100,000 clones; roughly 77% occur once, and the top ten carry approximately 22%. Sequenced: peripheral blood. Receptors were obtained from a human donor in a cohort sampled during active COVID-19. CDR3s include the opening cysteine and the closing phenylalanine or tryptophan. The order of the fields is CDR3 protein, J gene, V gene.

CDR3: CASSQDPSGRTNIQYF; J: TRBJ2-4; V: TRBV4-2
CDR3: CASRVSSYEQYF; J: TRBJ2-7; V: TRBV28
CDR3: CASSLAPENEQFF; J: TRBJ2-1; V: TRBV11-2
CDR3: CASSETAGPYTQYF; J: TRBJ2-5; V: TRBV2
CDR3: CASSQDQGPSGANVLTF; J: TRBJ2-6; V: TRBV4-1
CDR3: CASSLGPNNEKLFF; J: TRBJ1-4; V: TRBV7-2
CDR3: CSVGRQMNTEAFF; J: TRBJ1-1; V: TRBV29-1
CDR3: CASSSGQGYVSNQPQHF; J: TRBJ1-5; V: TRBV28
CDR3: CSVAGTGWDEQFF; J: TRBJ2-1; V: TRBV29-1
CDR3: CASGSGWTEAFF; J: TRBJ1-1; V: TRBV3-1/TRBV3-2
CDR3: CASSLFSGSTDTQYF; J: TRBJ2-3; V: TRBV27
CDR3: CASSPRVSETQYF; J: TRBJ2-5; V: TRBV12-3/TRBV12-4
CDR3: CASSLWHREINYGYTF; J: TRBJ1-2; V: TRBV7-2
CDR3: CASSRLRTERDEQFF; J: TRBJ2-1; V: TRBV10-2
CDR3: CASSESLEPSYEQYF; J: TRBJ2-7; V: TRBV9
CDR3: CASSPLFTGGSYEQYF; J: TRBJ2-7; V: TRBV18
CDR3: CATSDDRAGELFF; J: TRBJ2-2; V: TRBV24-1
CDR3: CASSLVASGSNEQFF; J: TRBJ2-1; V: TRBV7-9
CDR3: CASSPTEGCEQYF; J: TRBJ2-7; V: TRBV21-1
CDR3: CASSSILRADGYTF; J: TRBJ1-2; V: TRBV7-8
CDR3: CASIRWRAASWPNEKLFF; J: TRBJ1-4; V: TRBV25-1
CDR3: CAWRQDQSGTIIHF; J: TRBJ1-6; V: TRBV30
CDR3: CASSPDLAGSYEQYF; J: TRBJ2-7; V: TRBV18
CDR3: CATSRDRLAGGYEQYF; J: TRBJ2-7; V: TRBV15
CDR3: CASSYTGEGTEAFF; J: TRBJ1-1; V: TRBV2
CDR3: CASSFSQETGELFF; J: TRBJ2-2; V: TRBV7-9
CDR3: CASSKDSRTEAFF; J: TRBJ1-1; V: TRBV7-9
CDR3: CASSLPPGSSGNTIYF; J: TRBJ1-3; V: TRBV28
CDR3: CASSGGIRGPAEAFF; J: TRBJ1-1; V: TRBV5-6
CDR3: CSVIQEGGYTF; J: TRBJ1-2; V: TRBV29-1
CDR3: CASSLGQDYGYTF; J: TRBJ1-2; V: TRBV12-3/TRBV12-4
CDR3: CASSEVLAGGGEQYF; J: TRBJ2-7; V: TRBV10-1
CDR3: CASSRGLAGDETQYF; J: TRBJ2-5; V: TRBV4-2
CDR3: CASSDPSGRYEQYF; J: TRBJ2-7; V: TRBV3-1/TRBV3-2
CDR3: CASSLHVRLAGDNNEQFF; J: TRBJ2-1; V: TRBV4-1
CDR3: CATSDLRFGAGRVNEQFF; J: TRBJ2-1; V: TRBV24-1
CDR3: CASSPLDSLNQPQHF; J: TRBJ1-5; V: TRBV27